This entry concerns a single T cell receptor (beta chain). Its matching antigen is unknown. The data were obtained in a study of blood T cells in healthy people across ages. Overall study results and limits: Naive CD4+ cells and diversity were both higher in long-lived donors than in aged donors. Diversity estimated from one million T cells was considered an underestimate. Nothing was known about donor CMV status, and this possibly confounded expanded clonotype changes.

Researchers isolated at least 7 million PBMCs per sample. The length of the CDR3 is 13 residues. The germline V and J ends were trimmed by 4 bases and 5 bases, with 14 bases remaining between them. Germline loops: CDR1 SQVTM, CDR2 ANQGSEA. Together with a sample-barcoded 5' primer, a J-beta primer mix was included in a second PCR lasting about 7 to 11 cycles. TCRdb reprocessed the 5' RACE reads via MiXCR and lists one record per CDR3 protein. The table lists about 1.4 million distinct CDR3 sequences, around 55% of them singletons. The rearrangement joins TRBV29-1 to TRBJ1-1; D remains ambiguous. Sequencing was done on a sample of blood. The sequence came from a man between 18 and 35 years old in good health. The CDR3 DNA is TGCAGCGTTGTTAAAGGGTTGCAGACTGAAGCTTTCTTT. It codes for CSVVKGLQTEAFF. Filled out from reference TRBV29-1 and TRBJ1-1, the complete variable domain reads SAVISQKPSRDICQRGTSLTIQCQVDSQVTMMFWYRQQPGQSLTLIATANQGSEATYESGFVIDKFPISRPNLTFSTLTVSNMSPEDSSIYLCSVVKGLQTEAFFGQGTRLTVV.